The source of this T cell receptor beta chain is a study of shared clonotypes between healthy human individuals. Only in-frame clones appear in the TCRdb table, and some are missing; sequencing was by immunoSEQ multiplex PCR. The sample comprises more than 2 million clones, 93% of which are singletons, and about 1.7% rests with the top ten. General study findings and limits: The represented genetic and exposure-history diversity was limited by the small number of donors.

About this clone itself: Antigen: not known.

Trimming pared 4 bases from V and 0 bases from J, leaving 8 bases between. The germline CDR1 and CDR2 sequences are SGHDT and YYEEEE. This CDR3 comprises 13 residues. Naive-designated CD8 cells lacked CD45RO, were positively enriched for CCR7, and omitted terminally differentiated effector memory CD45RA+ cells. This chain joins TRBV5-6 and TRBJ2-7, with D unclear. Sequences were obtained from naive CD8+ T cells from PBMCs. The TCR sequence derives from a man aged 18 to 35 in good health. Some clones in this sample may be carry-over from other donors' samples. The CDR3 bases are TGTGCCAGCAGCCCTTCCGTCTCCTACGAGCAGTACTTC. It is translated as CASSPSVSYEQYF. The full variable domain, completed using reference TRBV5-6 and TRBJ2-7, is DAGVTQSPTHLIKTRGQQVTLRCSPKSGHDTVSWYQQALGQGPQFIFQYYEEEERQRGNFPDRFSGHQFPNYSSELNVNALLLGDSALYLCASSPSVSYEQYFGPGTRLTVT.